The present TCR beta chain was sequenced within a study of response to subunit inactivated influenza vaccine. Study results and caveats: Every seasonal influenza vaccination brings in few new T cells, the authors suggested.

TCRdb reprocessed the RT-PCR reads with MiXCR, giving one entry per CDR3 protein. This sample has 590,000 or so distinct CDR3 sequences; approximately 14% occur once, and the top ten carry 6% to 9.5%. This clonotype showed up just once. Its specificity is unknown. One end of the junction varies from germline; a read error may be responsible. The sequenced sample was PBMCs from blood, obtained 14 to 15 days before vaccination. The clonotype was recovered from a man over 45 who received an inactivated influenza vaccine.

CDR3 nucleotides: TGTGCTAGCAGCTTAGACTACAACAAGAATGAGCAGTTCTTC. It is translated as CASSLDYNKNEQFF. This chain connects TRBV7-7 to TRBJ2-1, with a weak D call TRBD2 (5 bases). The CDR3 runs to 14 residues. Germline assignment: CDR1 SSHAT and CDR2 FNYEAQ (reference sequence).